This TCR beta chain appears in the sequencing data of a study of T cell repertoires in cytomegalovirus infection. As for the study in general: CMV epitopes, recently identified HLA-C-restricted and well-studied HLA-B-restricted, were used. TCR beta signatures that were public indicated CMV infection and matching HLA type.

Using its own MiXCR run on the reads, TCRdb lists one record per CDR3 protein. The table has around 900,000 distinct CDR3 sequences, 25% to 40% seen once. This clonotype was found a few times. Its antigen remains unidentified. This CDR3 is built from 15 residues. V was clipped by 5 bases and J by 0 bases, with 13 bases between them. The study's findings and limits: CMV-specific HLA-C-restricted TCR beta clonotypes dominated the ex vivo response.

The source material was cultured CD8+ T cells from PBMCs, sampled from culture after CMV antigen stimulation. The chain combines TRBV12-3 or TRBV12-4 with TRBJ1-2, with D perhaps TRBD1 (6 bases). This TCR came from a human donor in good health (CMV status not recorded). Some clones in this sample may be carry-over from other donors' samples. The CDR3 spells CASSLGGAANYGYTF. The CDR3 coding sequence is TGTGCCAGCAGTCTTGGGGGGGCAGCTAACTATGGCTACACCTTC.